This T cell receptor beta chain was found in a study of T cells after yellow fever vaccination. Study summary: Where fractions had low cell numbers, libraries were prepared from them with the SMART-Seq v4 Ultra Low Input RNA kit. Whole-study results and caveats: Reappearance after the booster was observed for most primary-vaccination clones (96% CD4, about 90% CD8). Few clonotypes appeared in both CD4 and CD8 compartments.

Trimming pared 5 bases from V and 6 bases from J, leaving 13 bases between. Per the germline V gene, CDR1 is SGHAT and CDR2 is FQNNGV. This CDR3 region has 13 residues. The study made its TCR cDNA through 5'RACE template switching. That step introduced a universal primer site along with UMIs. TCRdb independently ran MiXCR on the 5' RACE reads; one entry per CDR3 protein. Of approximately 580,000 distinct CDR3 sequences in the sample, roughly a sixth are singletons; the top ten hold 15% to 20%. This clonotype has only a few counts. No antigen is known for it. The sequencing here drew on PBMCs, taken around 5 days after the first yellow fever vaccination. The chain has TRBV11-2 and TRBJ2-5, with no clear D. This TCR came from a man between 18 and 29 years old who received the YFV17D yellow fever vaccine. In nucleotides, the CDR3 is TGTGCCAGCAGCCCCCGAGGCCTGAAGACCCAGTACTTC. It codes for CASSPRGLKTQYF.